The 21 T cell receptor beta chains listed next were all sequenced from one sample in a study of shared clonotypes between healthy human individuals. The protocol was immunoSEQ multiplex PCR, while the TCRdb copy is restricted to in-frame clones and leaves out a portion. The data hold 1.5 million to 2.5 million clones, with approximately 94% observed a single time. Naivety among CD8 cells was defined by CD45RO negativity and positive CCR7 selection, thereby excluding terminally differentiated effector memory CD45RA+ cells. What was sequenced was naive CD8+ T cells sorted from blood. All receptors derive from a man between 18 and 35 years old in good health.

The rearrangement uses TRBV10-1 and TRBJ2-7; D ambiguous. This CDR3 contains 13 residues. The ends were cut back, 5 bases at V and 5 bases at J, with 13 bases in the middle. Per germline, CDR1 WNHNN and CDR2 SYGVQD (reference sequence). This CDR3 reads CASSPGPEDEQYF. The CDR3 region has the DNA TGCGCCAGCAGTCCGGGCCCCGAGGACGAGCAGTACTTC.

A note on this clone: This sample also contains other DNA sequences that code for the same CDR3. The J gene is TRBJ2-1, the V gene TRBV7-6; D gene unclear. CDR3 length: 13 amino acids. Germline-derived CDR1 and CDR2 are SGHVS and FNYEAQ. Trimming cost V 3 bases and J 5 bases, with 8 bases left between them. The CDR3 region is CASSLRRNNEQFF. The CDR3 bases are TGTGCCAGCAGCTTGCGACGGAACAATGAGCAGTTCTTC.

The chain recombines TRBV5-1 with TRBJ2-7; D not certain. Germline V CDR1 and CDR2: SGHRS, YFSETQ. This CDR3 contains 15 residues. V was pared by 5 bases and J by 2 bases, with 17 bases between. The CDR3 region is CASRSHQSSTYEQYF. In DNA form, the CDR3 reads TGCGCCAGCAGAAGCCACCAGAGTTCCACCTACGAGCAGTACTTC.

This sequence joins TRBV7-8 and TRBJ1-5; the match to TRBD1 covers 9 bases. With 4 bases clipped from V and 5 bases from J, the junction kept 9 bases outside the gene matches. In germline, CDR1 is SGHVS, CDR2 FQNEAQ. This CDR3 is built from 16 residues. The CDR3: CASSSMKGQGDQPQHF. DNA for the CDR3: TGTGCCAGCAGCTCAATGAAGGGACAGGGCGATCAGCCCCAGCATTTT.

Points on this clone: Other DNA variants within this sample encode the same CDR3. V is TRBV5-1 and J is TRBJ2-1; 7 nucleotides agree with TRBD2. Germline V gene lookup returns CDR1 SGHRS and CDR2 YFSETQ. J was trimmed by 2 bases and V by 2 bases; bases with no gene match: 4. The CDR3 length is 15 residues. The CDR3 is CASSLYAGAYNEQFF. Written as DNA, the CDR3 is TGCGCCAGCAGCTTATACGCGGGGGCCTACAATGAGCAGTTCTTC.

The chain has TRBV5-6 and TRBJ2-7; maybe TRBD1 (6 bases). The CDR3 is 14 residues long. Germline-derived CDR1 and CDR2 are SGHDT and YYEEEE. The V and J ends lost 4 bases and 4 bases respectively, with 15 bases between them. In DNA form, the CDR3 reads TGTGCCAGCAGCCTATCGGACAGCCCATACGAGCAGTACTTC. It is translated as CASSLSDSPYEQYF.

In this sample, this clone turned up once. The genes are TRBV7-9 and TRBJ2-3; TRBD1 matches 7 bases. Germline V gene sequence: CDR1 SEHNR, CDR2 FQNEAQ (reference sequence). J gave up 3 bases and V 3 bases, and 12 bases lay outside the gene matches. This CDR3 is built from 17 residues. The CDR3 region is CASSFQRTGPGTDTQYF. CDR3 bases: TGTGCCAGCAGCTTCCAAAGGACAGGTCCTGGTACAGATACGCAGTATTTT.

In regard to this clone: Within the sample, other DNA sequences also encode this same CDR3. This chain links TRBV9 with TRBJ2-7; D unclear. The CDR3 loop spans 14 amino acids. V lost 0 bases and J lost 4, with 11 bases in between. Germline assignment: CDR1 SGDLS and CDR2 YYNGEE. The CDR3 protein is CASSVGGLSYEQYF. CDR3 in DNA: TGTGCCAGCAGCGTAGGTGGGCTTTCATACGAGCAGTACTTC.

The chain is built from TRBV13 and TRBJ1-4; D is unresolved. CDR1 and CDR2 (germline): PRHDT, FYEKMQ (reference sequence). This CDR3 is built from 14 residues. V lost 3 bases and J 5 bases, leaving 10 bases between the germline ends. This CDR3 reads CASSFRGGNEKLFF. CDR3 nucleotides: TGTGCCAGCAGCTTCCGGGGAGGGAATGAAAAACTGTTTTTT.

Points on this clone: Distinct nucleotide sequences in the sample also encode this CDR3. The V gene is TRBV9, the J gene TRBJ2-7; 10 bases match TRBD1. J lost 3 bases, V lost 4 bases, and 4 bases had no gene match. The CDR3 has 14 amino acids. Germline values: CDR1 SGDLS, CDR2 YYNGEE. CDR3 sequence (DNA): TGTGCCAGCAGCTTGGGGGACAGGGGCTACGAGCAGTACTTC. Residues: CASSLGDRGYEQYF.

The V and J genes are TRBV7-2 and TRBJ2-7; TRBD2 is a possible D gene (5 bases). The germline gives CDR1 SGHTA, CDR2 FQGNSA. CDR3 length: 16 amino acids. V lost 8 bases and J lost 3, with 23 bases in between. For the CDR3, the DNA is TGTGCCAGCGGACCGGGGAGTAGCCCTCCCATCTACGAGCAGTACTTC. Protein sequence: CASGPGSSPPIYEQYF.

The chain has TRBV11-3 and TRBJ2-7; maybe TRBD2 (6 bases). The CDR3 runs to 11 residues. V lost 4 bases and J lost 8, with 9 bases in between. The V gene's germline CDR1 is SGHNT and CDR2 YENEEA. The CDR3 DNA reads TGTGCCAGCAGCTCCGGACTAAAGCAGTACTTC. Encoded protein: CASSSGLKQYF.

This chain connects TRBV29-1 to TRBJ1-1; D uncertain. The CDR3 is 13 residues long. Between the trimmed V and J ends, which lost 2 bases and 4 bases, there was a span of 11 bases. The germline gives CDR1 SQVTM, CDR2 ANQGSEA. CDR3 in DNA: TGCAGCGTTGAAAGGCACACGAGCACTGAAGCTTTCTTT. Translation: CSVERHTSTEAFF.

V gene TRBV5-1 combines with J gene TRBJ2-5; the match to TRBD2 covers 10 bases. CDR3 length: 16 amino acids. CDR1 SGHRS and CDR2 YFSETQ come from the germline V gene. The ends lost 4 bases at V and 1 base at J; junction bases unmatched: 7. As DNA, the CDR3 is TGCGCCAGCAGCCCCCTGACTAGCGGGTCCCAAGAGACCCAGTACTTC. Protein product: CASSPLTSGSQETQYF.

This chain links TRBV27 with TRBJ1-5; possibly TRBD1 for D (6 bases). Trimming pared 6 bases from V and 3 bases from J, leaving 12 bases between. Germline V CDR1 and CDR2: MNHEY, SMNVEV (reference sequence). This CDR3 has 14 amino acids. The CDR3 coding sequence is TGTGCCAGCAGACAGGGTGGTGACAATCAGCCCCAGCATTTT. This codes for CASRQGGDNQPQHF.

The J gene is TRBJ2-3, the V gene TRBV5-1; 14 nucleotides line up with TRBD2. Germline CDR1 and CDR2: SGHRS and YFSETQ. This CDR3 has 18 residues. Germline trimming cut 6 bases from V and 3 bases from J; bases unmatched to any gene: 12. For the CDR3, the DNA is TGCGCCAGCATCCCGAAGACTAGCGGGAGGGCCTGGACAGATACGCAGTATTTT. Amino acids: CASIPKTSGRAWTDTQYF. The full variable domain, in which reference TRBV5-1 and TRBJ2-3 provide the parts outside the CDR3, is KAGVTQTPRYLIKTRGQQVTLSCSPISGHRSVSWYQQTPGQGLQFLFEYFSETQRNKGNFPGRFSGRQFSNSRSEMNVSTLELGDSALYLCASIPKTSGRAWTDTQYFGPGTRLTVL.

This chain connects TRBV14 to TRBJ1-2; tentatively, D is TRBD1 (5 bases). Looked up from germline, CDR1 is SGHDN and CDR2 is FVKESK. The CDR3 has 14 residues. The V end lost 4 bases, the J end lost 3 bases, and 12 bases lay between the germline ends. Written as DNA, the CDR3 is TGTGCCAGCAGCCCGGGACCGTCACACTATGGCTACACCTTC. This codes for CASSPGPSHYGYTF.

The rearrangement links TRBV19 to TRBJ1-4; 7 bases map to TRBD1. Germline trimming cut 5 bases from V and 1 base from J; bases unmatched to any gene: 7. The CDR3 covers 16 residues. Germline V CDR1 and CDR2: LNHDA, SQIVND (reference sequence). DNA of the CDR3: TGTGCCAGTAGTGCAACAGGGGAGGGAACTAATGAAAAACTGTTTTTT. Protein product: CASSATGEGTNEKLFF.

Points on this clone: One junction end does not reproduce the germline sequence, and a read error may be involved. The chain employs TRBV7-7 and TRBJ2-5; 7 positions match TRBD2. CDR3 length: 16 amino acids. Germline loops: CDR1 SSHAT, CDR2 FNYEAQ (reference sequence). CDR3: CASSFLTGGLTETQYF. In nucleotides, the CDR3 is TGTGCTAGCAGCTTTCTAACGGGAGGTCTCACAGAGACCCAGTACTTC.

The gene calls are TRBV9 and TRBJ2-3; 9 bases align to TRBD2. The junction had 2 bases not matched to a gene; V was cut back by 3 bases and J by 0 bases. There are 15 residues in the CDR3. The V gene's germline CDR1 is SGDLS and CDR2 YYNGEE. The CDR3 DNA sequence: TGTGCCAGCAGCGCGCGGGAGGGTAGCACAGATACGCAGTATTTT. Residues: CASSAREGSTDTQYF.

The chain links TRBV27 to TRBJ2-7; no firm D call. V lost 3 bases and J lost 7, with 13 bases in between. Germline V lookup: CDR1 MNHEY, CDR2 SMNVEV (reference sequence). The CDR3 covers 13 residues. The CDR3 here is CASSLAAHGEQYF. CDR3 nucleotides: TGTGCCAGCAGTTTGGCGGCCCACGGTGAGCAGTACTTC.